Shown below are 21 T cell receptor beta chains from a single sample sequenced in a study of blood T cell repertoires in COVID-19. Generated by immunoSEQ multiplex PCR, the TCRdb table keeps only in-frame clones and is missing some. The top ten hold 6.3% of the sample, which has 250,000 to 350,000 clones, 85% to 90% seen once. Sequencing was carried out using peripheral blood. The receptors here all came from a woman aged 50 to 60 with COVID-19, enrolled during active disease.

The V and J genes are TRBV6-5 and TRBJ2-5, with 8 bases aligning to TRBD2. The germline V gene encodes CDR1 MNHEY and CDR2 SVGAGI. The CDR3 has 15 residues. J lost 2 bases, V lost 7 bases, and 9 bases had no gene match. The CDR3 sequence: CASTPGRGGQETQYF. The CDR3, as DNA: TGTGCCAGCACCCCGGGTCGGGGGGGACAAGAGACCCAGTACTTC.

On this clone: Germline and junction disagree at one end, which may indicate a read error. J is TRBJ2-7 and V is TRBV6-6; 8 bases match TRBD2. The germline CDR1 and CDR2 sequences are MNHNY and SVGAGI (reference sequence). The CDR3 loop spans 11 amino acids. The CDR3 loop is CASRRSGSDIF. In nucleotides, the CDR3 is TGTGCCAGCAGAAGAAGCGGGAGCGATATCTTC.

This clone was found a few times. The V gene is TRBV27, the J gene TRBJ1-5, with D perhaps matching TRBD1 (5 bases). V lost 3 bases and J 6 bases, leaving 12 bases between the germline ends. The CDR3 is 14 residues long. Germline CDR1 and CDR2: MNHEY and SMNVEV (reference sequence). CDR3 in amino acids: CASSFGQGTQPQHF. CDR3 bases: TGTGCCAGCAGTTTCGGTCAGGGAACTCAGCCCCAGCATTTT.

The chain is built from TRBV19 and TRBJ2-2; 8 bases line up with TRBD1. The V and J ends lost 8 bases and 1 base, in that order; junction bases with no gene match: 6. CDR1 and CDR2 (germline): LNHDA, SQIVND (reference sequence). The CDR3 length is 15 residues. The CDR3 DNA sequence: TGTGCCAGTCGCAGGGGGCGGGGGAACACCGGGGAGCTGTTTTTT. Protein: CASRRGRGNTGELFF.

The chain is built from TRBV25-1 and TRBJ2-3; D ambiguous. The germline V gene has CDR1 MGHDK and CDR2 SYGVNS. The CDR3 contains 14 residues. Trimming took off 3 bases at V and 0 bases at J, with 7 bases between the two ends. CDR3 sequence: CASSETISTDTQYF. In DNA, the CDR3 is TGTGCCAGCAGTGAGACAATTAGCACAGATACGCAGTATTTT.

This chain joins TRBV29-1 and TRBJ1-2; the match to TRBD1 covers 11 bases. Germline-derived CDR1 and CDR2 are SQVTM and ANQGSEA. After removal of 4 bases from V and 4 bases from J, the junction contained 5 bases not matched to a gene. This CDR3 has 14 amino acids. The DNA for the CDR3 is TGCAGCGTTGTGGACAGGGGGCAGTTCTATGGCTACACCTTC. Translating gives CSVVDRGQFYGYTF.

CDR3 nucleotides: TGTGCCAGCCAGGGTTACACCCTACGCGAGCAGTACTTC. This codes for CASQGYTLREQYF. The chain couples TRBV6-5 to TRBJ2-7; possible D gene TRBD1, 5 bases. The CDR3 consists of 13 residues. Trimming shortened V by 8 bases and J by 6 bases, and 17 bases separated the two germline ends. Germline values: CDR1 MNHEY, CDR2 SVGAGI.

Here the CDR3 reads CAGGTGITGELFF. In nucleotides, the CDR3 is TGTGCTGGGGGGACAGGAATCACCGGGGAGCTGTTTTTT. The chain is built from TRBV12-3 or TRBV12-4 and TRBJ2-2; 8 bases map to TRBD1. This CDR3 region has 13 residues.

V is TRBV6-2 or TRBV6-3 and J is TRBJ2-1, with 7 bases that match TRBD2. Germline-derived CDR1 and CDR2 are MNHEY and SVGEGT. The CDR3 has 13 residues. The V segment lost 2 bases and the J segment 13 bases; nucleotides outside the gene matches: 8. The chain's CDR3 is CASSYVGLADQFF. The DNA of the CDR3 is TGTGCCAGCAGTTACGTAGGCCTAGCGGATCAGTTCTTC.

The J gene is TRBJ1-2, the V gene TRBV18; 7 bases fit TRBD1. Germline loops: CDR1 KGHSH, CDR2 LQKENI. J lost 2 bases, V lost 4 bases, and 4 bases had no gene match. The CDR3 runs to 14 residues. In nucleotides, the CDR3 is TGTGCCAGCTCACAAGGACAGGAAAACTATGGCTACACCTTC. Translation: CASSQGQENYGYTF.

The chain carries TRBV3-1 (or the pseudogene TRBV3-2) and TRBJ2-7; 8 bases agree with TRBD2. J lost 0 bases, V lost 1 base, and 5 bases had no gene match. This CDR3 is 16 amino acids long. Germline V gene lookup returns CDR1 LGHDT and CDR2 YNNKEL (reference sequence). The CDR3 sequence is CASSQGRLAGSYEQYF. The CDR3 DNA reads TGTGCCAGCAGCCAAGGGCGCCTAGCGGGCTCCTACGAGCAGTACTTC.

V is TRBV3-1 (or the pseudogene TRBV3-2) and J is TRBJ2-7, with a tentative D call TRBD1 (5 bases). CDR3 length: 14 amino acids. From germline, CDR1 is LGHDT and CDR2 YNNKEL (reference sequence). V was cut by 5 bases and J by 5 bases, with 16 bases left in between. The DNA for the CDR3 is TGTGCCAGCAGCAAAGGGCAGGGTGAGAACGAGCAGTACTTC. Its translation: CASSKGQGENEQYF.

The V call is TRBV4-2, the J call TRBJ2-1; the D gene is possibly TRBD2 (5 bases). Germline lookup yields CDR1 LGHNA and CDR2 YNFKEQ. This CDR3 spans 15 amino acids. Trimming removed 6 bases from V and 1 base from J, with 13 bases in between. The DNA for the CDR3 is TGTGCCAGCAGTCAGAGCGGCGCATCCTACAATGAGCAGTTCTTC. Protein sequence: CASSQSGASYNEQFF.

The table lists this clone with a few counts. V is TRBV19 and J is TRBJ1-1; D may be TRBD1 (6 bases). The length of the CDR3 is 15 residues. Per the germline V gene, CDR1 is LNHDA and CDR2 is SQIVND (reference sequence). V was trimmed by 7 bases and J by 4 bases, leaving 19 bases between them. As DNA, the CDR3 is TGTGCCAGTATCACGGACAGTAGAGGATCCACTGAAGCTTTCTTT. Protein sequence: CASITDSRGSTEAFF.

CDR3 DNA sequence: TGTGCCAGCAGTCGCCGACTAGCGGGAGGGCCGGGCACAGATACGCAGTATTTT. Amino acid sequence: CASSRRLAGGPGTDTQYF. This chain connects TRBV6-6 to TRBJ2-3; 14 positions agree with TRBD2. The CDR3 runs to 18 residues. Germline V gives CDR1 MNHNY, CDR2 SVGAGI (reference sequence). J gave up 1 base and V 5 bases, and 8 bases lay outside the gene matches.

The chain has TRBV5-4 and TRBJ1-2; D is uncertain. V was trimmed by 0 bases and J by 4 bases, leaving 10 bases between them. The CDR3 contains 14 residues. Germline CDR1 and CDR2: SGHNT and YYREEE (reference sequence). CDR3 sequence: CASSLVGYGYGYTF. In nucleotides, the CDR3 is TGTGCCAGCAGCTTGGTCGGGTATGGCTATGGCTACACCTTC. Together with reference TRBV5-4 and TRBJ1-2, the CDR3 gives the full variable domain: ETGVTQSPTHLIKTRGQQVTLRCSSQSGHNTVSWYQQALGQGPQFIFQYYREEENGRGNFPPRFSGLQFPNYSSELNVNALELDDSALYLCASSLVGYGYGYTFGSGTRLTVV.

V gene TRBV14 combines with J gene TRBJ1-2, with 8 bases that match TRBD1. The CDR3 spans 14 residues. With 4 bases clipped from V and 3 bases from J, the junction kept 4 bases outside the gene matches. Germline-derived CDR1 and CDR2 are SGHDN and FVKESK. CDR3 nucleotides: TGTGCCAGCAGCCGACAGGGGTTAGACTATGGCTACACCTTC. Translation gives CASSRQGLDYGYTF.

The J gene is TRBJ2-3, the V gene TRBV7-2; 9 bases map to TRBD2. Germline CDR1 and CDR2: SGHTA and FQGNSA. CDR3 length: 17 residues. V shed 3 bases and J 2 bases; nucleotides not matched to a gene: 9. CDR3 nucleotides: TGTGCCAGCAGCTTGTATGGAGCGGGAGGTTCCACAGATACGCAGTATTTT. This gives the protein CASSLYGAGGSTDTQYF.

The CDR3 loop reads CSVVGVSGAYNEQFF. The CDR3 bases are TGCAGCGTTGTGGGGGTTAGCGGAGCTTACAATGAGCAGTTCTTC. The rearrangement links TRBV29-1 to TRBJ2-1, with D tentatively TRBD2 (6 bases). The ends were cut back, 4 bases at V and 4 bases at J, with 17 bases in the middle. This CDR3 comprises 15 residues. Germline V gives CDR1 SQVTM, CDR2 ANQGSEA.

This chain links TRBV5-6 with TRBJ1-1; D unresolved. V lost 2 bases and J 3 bases, leaving 14 bases between the germline ends. Germline V lookup: CDR1 SGHDT, CDR2 YYEEEE. This CDR3 contains 15 residues. The CDR3 sequence: CASSFSLPGYTEAFF. CDR3 in DNA: TGTGCCAGCAGCTTTTCTCTTCCAGGATACACTGAAGCTTTCTTT.

The V call is TRBV21-1, the J call TRBJ2-5; the D call of TRBD2 is as the table states it, not checked on the DNA. TRBV21-1 is a documented pseudogene. CDR3 length: 16 residues. Written as DNA, the CDR3 is TGTGCCAGCAGCCGCCGGACCGCTAGCCACCAAGAGACCCAGTACTTC. This codes for CASSRRTASHQETQYF.